The entry below describes one T cell receptor (beta chain). The antigen is unknown. The table came from immunoSEQ multiplex PCR; TCRdb's copy has only in-frame clones and leaves some out. The table shows roughly 67,000 clones, with about 92% occurring only once. The record originates from a study of OX40 agonist ivuxolimab in advanced cancers. Study-wide results and limits: The CD4+ and CD8+ T cells in the blood had expanded clonally by week 6 at 0.1 to 3.0 mg/kg. Compared with others, partial responders at 0.1-3.0 mg/kg displayed clonal expansion among the lowest. Low levels of normalized T-cell clonal expansion also appeared in some nonresponders.

Sampled blood was obtained at baseline, cycle 4 day 1, and cycle 7 day 1. This CDR3 contains 13 residues. Between the trimmed V and J ends, which lost 5 bases and 5 bases, there was a span of 12 bases. The germline V gene has CDR1 SGHTA and CDR2 FQGNSA. The sequenced sample was CD4+ or CD8+ T cells sorted from blood, obtained in a trial of the OX40 agonist ivuxolimab. V is TRBV7-2 and J is TRBJ2-5; D not certain. The TCR sequence derives from an adult with an advanced solid tumor such as melanoma, head and neck, liver or kidney cancer. The CDR3 bases are TGTGCCAGCAGCCCCCCCCCGATGGAGACCCAGTACTTC. Its protein is CASSPPPMETQYF.